This TCR beta chain emerged from a study of regulatory T cells in long-lasting Graves disease. Noted time point: newly diagnosed GD, antithyroid drugs for less than 3 months. There was RNA extracted from PBMCs, and the TCR library was made from it. A roughly 8.7-milliliter sample of peripheral blood was drawn into EDTA tubes. Study conclusions and caveats: Sample size was small, which may have lowered accuracy.

Combining iRepertoire HTBI primers with Arm-PCR of CDR3 regions, the authors built TCR beta libraries. In TCRdb, the multiplex PCR reads were re-called with MiXCR into one record per CDR3 protein. This table has 350,000 to 500,000 distinct CDR3 sequences, about 15% appearing once. This clonotype occurred many times. What it binds is not known. The same data also contributed to another study, on T cells in Graves' hyperthyroidism and ophthalmopathy. From that report: Before onset, ophthalmopathy was predicted by the model a median around 6 months earlier.

Sequenced here: peripheral blood mononuclear cells (PBMCs), sampled at new diagnosis, from a patient treated with antithyroid drugs. The receptor was derived from a woman aged 45-60 years with Graves disease.

The CDR3 DNA is TGCGCCAGCAGACCGGGACAGGGGCCGTCAGAAGGAAACACCATATATTTT. It yields the protein CASRPGQGPSEGNTIYF. The rearrangement uses TRBV5-1 and TRBJ1-3, with 10 bases that match TRBD1. The CDR3 has 17 amino acids. V shed 5 bases and J 4 bases; nucleotides not matched to a gene: 12. Germline assignment: CDR1 SGHRS and CDR2 YFSETQ.